This passage covers 13 T cell receptor beta chains from one sample sequenced in a study of identical twins. TCRdb passed the 5' RACE reads through MiXCR, listing each CDR3 protein once. The sample records 550,000 to 800,000 distinct CDR3 sequences, about 7.1% being singletons. The same sample was also used in a study of yellow fever vaccine responses in identical twins.

The sample was PBMCs. Every receptor here comes from a woman aged 18-29 years in good health.

This clonotype was seen more than once but under ten times. This CDR3 is CASSLDPNRGRTGELFF. The CDR3 nucleotides read TGCGCCAGCAGCTTGGATCCTAACAGGGGGCGCACCGGGGAGCTGTTTTTT. This chain uses TRBV5-1 with TRBJ2-2; TRBD1 matches at 9 bases. Germline V gene sequence: CDR1 SGHRS, CDR2 YFSETQ. V shed 0 bases and J 4 bases; nucleotides not matched to a gene: 7. This CDR3 has 17 amino acids.

This clonotype has at least ten counts. The J gene is TRBJ1-5, the V gene TRBV12-3 or TRBV12-4; D is ambiguous. The CDR3 length is 13 residues. V shed 3 bases and J shed 0 bases, with 3 bases lying between them. The DNA of the CDR3 is TGTGCCAGCAGTTTGACTAGCAATCAGCCCCAGCATTTT. This gives the protein CASSLTSNQPQHF.

The V call is TRBV28, the J call TRBJ2-1; a weak D match, TRBD2 (5 bases). Trimming left V 8 bases short and J 6 bases short, with 26 bases between. The CDR3 has 17 amino acids. Germline V gives CDR1 MDHEN, CDR2 SYDVKM. DNA for the CDR3: TGTGCCAGCGTAAAATGGGCCATGGGAACTAGTTCCAATGAGCAGTTCTTC. Amino acids: CASVKWAMGTSSNEQFF.

This clonotype was seen more than once but under ten times. V is TRBV3-1 and J is TRBJ2-7; D unresolved. Looked up from germline, CDR1 is LGHDT and CDR2 is YNNKEL (reference sequence). This CDR3 contains 14 residues. V lost 4 bases and J lost 9, with 19 bases in between. The CDR3 reads CASSPRLGFGAQYF. DNA for the CDR3: TGTGCCAGCAGCCCTAGACTGGGGTTTGGAGCGCAGTACTTC.

This clonotype appeared a few times. For the CDR3, the DNA is TGTGCCAGCAGCAAAGAGGCAGGGGAAGTCTACGAGCAGTACGTC. Translated: CASSKEAGEVYEQYV. V usage is TRBV21-1 and J usage is TRBJ2-7; TRBD1 reflects the table's D call only, with no check against the DNA. TRBV21-1 is classified as a pseudogene. The CDR3 is 15 amino acids.

This chain links TRBV20-1 with TRBJ2-5; D gene uncertain. V lost 1 base and J 6 bases, leaving 15 bases between the germline ends. Germline CDR1 DFQATT, CDR2 SNEGSKA (reference sequence). The CDR3 has 14 residues. As DNA, the CDR3 is TGCAGTGCTAGAGGCCCTGTTTTAGCTAAGACCCAGTACTTC. As protein: CSARGPVLAKTQYF.

Comment on this clonotype: A read error may account for a junction end that differs from germline. The J gene is TRBJ2-1, the V gene TRBV12-3 or TRBV12-4; perhaps D is TRBD1 or TRBD2 (6 bases each). The CDR3 runs 18 residues. CDR3 sequence: CASCFYGSSQRGDNEQFF. CDR3 nucleotide sequence: TGTGCCAGCTGTTTTTATGGTTCGTCCCAGAGGGGGGACAATGAGCAGTTCTTC.

This clonotype was observed many times. This chain uses TRBV2 with TRBJ2-7, with TRBD2 matching 8 bases. J gave up 0 bases and V 2 bases, and 3 bases lay outside the gene matches. CDR1 is SNHLY and CDR2 is FYNNEI in the germline V gene. CDR3 length equals 15 residues. Written as DNA, the CDR3 is TGTGCCAGCAGTGAAAGGCTAGCGGGCTCCTACGAGCAGTACTTC. Protein product: CASSERLAGSYEQYF.

This clonotype has more than one count but fewer than ten. The chain recombines TRBV28 with TRBJ2-3; D remains ambiguous. Germline V CDR1 and CDR2: MDHEN, SYDVKM. V was clipped by 2 bases and J by 6 bases, with 9 bases between them. The CDR3 loop spans 13 amino acids. The CDR3 here is CASSLAESDTQYF. CDR3 bases: TGTGCCAGCAGTTTAGCGGAATCCGATACGCAGTATTTT. The full variable domain, with the rest looked up from reference TRBV28 and TRBJ2-3, is DVKVTQSSRYLVKRTGEKVFLECVQDMDHENMFWYRQDPGLGLRLIYFSYDVKMKEKGDIPEGYSVSREKKERFSLILESASTNQTSMYLCASSLAESDTQYFGPGTRLTVL.

V gene TRBV9 combines with J gene TRBJ2-1, with D perhaps TRBD2 (5 bases). Trimming shortened V by 4 bases and J by 0 bases, and 11 bases separated the two germline ends. The germline CDR1 and CDR2 sequences are SGDLS and YYNGEE. The CDR3 is 15 residues long. CDR3 DNA: TGTGCCAGCAGCCCCGAGGGCCTCTCCTACAATGAGCAGTTCTTC. It encodes CASSPEGLSYNEQFF.

The chain couples TRBV12-3 or TRBV12-4 to TRBJ2-7; no clear D gene. V shed 6 bases and J shed 6 bases, with 18 bases lying between them. This CDR3 has 14 amino acids. CDR3 region: CASSREAAFSEQYF. The CDR3 DNA is TGTGCCAGCAGCCGCGAGGCGGCCTTTTCCGAGCAGTACTTC.

This chain connects TRBV27 to TRBJ2-7, with D tentatively TRBD2 (6 bases). The germline CDR1 and CDR2 sequences are MNHEY and SMNVEV (reference sequence). The CDR3 spans 14 residues. Trimming removed 3 bases at V and 4 bases at J, with 13 bases between. CDR3: CASSFGSQWYEQYF. Here the CDR3 DNA reads TGTGCCAGCAGTTTCGGGAGTCAGTGGTACGAGCAGTACTTC.

In its sample, this clonotype was seen a few times. The rearrangement uses TRBV5-1 and TRBJ1-4; no reliable D call. The ends were cut back, 4 bases at V and 3 bases at J, with 13 bases in the middle. This CDR3 has 15 amino acids. Germline-derived CDR1 and CDR2 are SGHRS and YFSETQ. CDR3 sequence (DNA): TGCGCCAGCAGCCGCGCGGGCACGTCTAATGAAAAACTGTTTTTT. This sequence encodes CASSRAGTSNEKLFF.